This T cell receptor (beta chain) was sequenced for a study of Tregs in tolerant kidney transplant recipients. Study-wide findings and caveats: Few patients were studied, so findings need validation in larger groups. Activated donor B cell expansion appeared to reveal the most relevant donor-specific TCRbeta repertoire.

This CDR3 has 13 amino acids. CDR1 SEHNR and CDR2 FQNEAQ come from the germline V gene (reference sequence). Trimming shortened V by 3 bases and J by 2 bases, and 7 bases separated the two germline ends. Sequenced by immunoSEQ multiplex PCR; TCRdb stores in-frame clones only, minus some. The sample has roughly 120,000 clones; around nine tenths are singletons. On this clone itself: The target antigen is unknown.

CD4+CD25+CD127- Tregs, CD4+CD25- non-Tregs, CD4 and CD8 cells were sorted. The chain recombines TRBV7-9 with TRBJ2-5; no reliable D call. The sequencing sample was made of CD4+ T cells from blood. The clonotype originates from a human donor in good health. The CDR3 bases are TGTGCCAGCAGCTTGGATAGGCAAGAGACCCAGTACTTC. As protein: CASSLDRQETQYF.